Listed here are 5 T cell receptor beta chains from one sample, sequenced in a study of OX40 agonist ivuxolimab in advanced cancers. Measured with immunoSEQ multiplex PCR; TCRdb has only the in-frame clones, and not every one. The table has roughly 56,000 clones, roughly 84% seen once. The sample in question was CD4+ or CD8+ T cells sorted from blood, obtained in a trial of the OX40 agonist ivuxolimab. Source of these receptors: an adult with an advanced solid tumor such as melanoma, head and neck, liver or kidney cancer.

The rearrangement links TRBV7-9 to TRBJ2-3, with TRBD2 matching over 12 bases. The CDR3 length is 14 residues. The J segment lost 4 bases and the V segment lost 7 bases, leaving 3 bases of the junction unmatched. Germline assignment: CDR1 SEHNR and CDR2 FQNEAQ (reference sequence). The CDR3 protein is CASKTSGSPDTQYF. In DNA, the CDR3 is TGTGCCAGCAAGACTAGCGGGAGCCCAGATACGCAGTATTTT. Drawing the rest from reference TRBV7-9 and TRBJ2-3, the complete variable domain is DTGVSQNPRHKITKRGQNVTFRCDPISEHNRLYWYRQTLGQGPEFLTYFQNEAQLEKSRLLSDRFSAERPKGSFSTLEIQRTEQGDSAMYLCASKTSGSPDTQYFGPGTRLTVL.

This clone was recorded only once. This rearrangement joins TRBV7-3 to TRBJ2-1, with D perhaps matching TRBD1 (5 bases). The CDR3 is 16 residues long. Per the germline V gene, CDR1 is SGHTA and CDR2 is FQGTGA. V was clipped by 2 bases and J by 1 base, with 12 bases between them. The chain's CDR3 is CASSLGAPPSYNEQFF. The CDR3 DNA reads as TGTGCCAGCAGCTTAGGGGCCCCACCATCCTACAATGAGCAGTTCTTC.

V is TRBV27 and J is TRBJ2-7; D unresolved. This CDR3 has 13 residues. CDR1 and CDR2 from the germline V gene are MNHEY and SMNVEV (reference sequence). Deletions cut 6 bases from V and 7 bases from J, with 16 bases between. The CDR3 DNA reads TGTGCCAGCAGGCCAGCCTACCCTATGGAGCAGTACTTC. Translation: CASRPAYPMEQYF.

The chain employs TRBV19 and TRBJ1-6, with unresolved D. Germline V gene sequence: CDR1 LNHDA, CDR2 SQIVND (reference sequence). CDR3 length: 15 amino acids. V lost 2 bases, J lost 7 bases, and 12 bases lay in between. CDR3 in amino acids: CASSITGPTNSPLHF. DNA of the CDR3: TGTGCCAGTAGTATAACCGGGCCTACGAATTCACCCCTCCACTTT.

This chain connects TRBV6-6 to TRBJ1-5, with a tentative D call TRBD1 (5 bases). The germline V gene has CDR1 MNHNY and CDR2 SVGAGI (reference sequence). The CDR3 sequence is 13 residues long. V lost 6 bases and J 4 bases, leaving 10 bases between the germline ends. The CDR3 DNA sequence: TGTGCCAGCAGCTGGGGCGCTAATCAGCCCCAGCATTTT. It translates to CASSWGANQPQHF.